This TCR beta chain was observed in a study of human T cells and chemical hapten exposure. Study overall: The use of 2% DPC on approximately 2 cm by approximately 2 cm of upper inner arm skin constituted sensitization. There were weekly diphenylcyclopropenone doses to the scalp for patients throughout the approximately 25-week study. Cases of alopecia areata, totalis or universalis occurred in a predominantly female patient group.

Concerning this clonotype: Its antigen is undetermined.

TCRdb reprocessed the RACE reads with MiXCR, giving one entry per CDR3 protein. Of tens of thousands of distinct CDR3 sequences in the sample, less than 8.5% were seen once. Study-wide results and caveats: Counts of TCRs above 1 in 1000 frequency stayed unchanged with DPC sensitization.

Time point reported: patch test 2, 6 weeks after DPC sensitization. The treatment: therapeutic diphenylcyclopropenone sensitization with weekly scalp DPC. The CDR3 runs 16 residues. Germline V gene lookup returns CDR1 LGHDT and CDR2 YNNKEL (reference sequence). V dropped 4 bases and J dropped 4; count of bases not matched to a gene: 4. This specimen was whole blood, taken in connection with sensitization to the hapten diphenylcyclopropenone (DPC). The origin of this receptor is a woman under 40 with alopecia areata. Some clones in this sample may be carry-over from other donors' samples. The chain carries TRBV3-1 and TRBJ2-1; 13 bases match TRBD2. In DNA form, the CDR3 reads TGTGCCAGCAGCCCCCGGACTAGCGGGGGTTACAATGAGCAGTTCTTC. It codes for CASSPRTSGGYNEQFF.